Sequencing of this TCR beta chain was carried out in a study of T cell repertoires in cytomegalovirus infection (dated by TCRdb to the late 2010s). About the study as a whole: Donor HLA type was relevant to the analysis, because carriage of CMV infection together with the matching HLA type was indicated by public TCR beta signatures.

Looking up the germline V gene yields CDR1 MNHEY and CDR2 SVGAGI. From its cysteine to its phenylalanine, the CDR3 spans 14 amino acids. Only CDR3 DNA remains: 42 bases, in frame from the first base. Sequencer: Illumina HiSeq 1500. TCRdb reworked the public reads: Q25 trimming with fastp, MiXCR clone assembly, productive beta chains retained. When rows share a CDR3 protein, they turn into one entry using the most common DNA and genes. The sample table holds 630,000 or so distinct CDR3 sequences, of which less than 25% were seen once. The ten most abundant clones make up around 8% of the sample. Note on this clonotype: The clone's antigen remains unknown. Sequence at one end of the junction differs from germline and may be a read error.

The paper as a whole reports these results and caveats: Carriers of CMV infection plus the relevant HLA type were discriminated by the cumulative frequency of public TCR beta family members in the study cohort and in an independent roughly 340-donor cohort. The ex vivo response was dominated by HLA-C-restricted CMV-specific TCR beta clonotypes, which also provided the single most frequent clonotype in two of eight donors.

This receptor was taken from a human donor in good health (CMV status not recorded). Some clones in this sample may be carry-over from other donors' samples. Input material: CD8+ T cells from PBMCs. The chain is assembled from TRBV6-5 and TRBJ2-7, with 11 bases aligning to TRBD1. CDR3 protein: CVSSYGTGGDEQYF. The DNA is TGTGTCAGCAGTTACGGGACAGGGGGAGACGAGCAGTACTTC.